This T cell receptor beta chain originates from a study of shared clonotypes between healthy human individuals. The ends lost 3 bases at V and 4 bases at J; junction bases unmatched: 7. Looked up from germline, CDR1 is MNHEY and CDR2 is SMNVEV (reference sequence). This CDR3 is 16 amino acids long. Study observations and caveats: A limitation of the genetic and exposure-history diversity represented arose from few donors. Specimens sampled were limited to blood, with tissue repertoires likely differing.

This clone showed up just once. Antigen specificity is unknown. Nashville, Tennessee was home to all donors, who were Caucasian adults. Genomic DNA for unsorted samples was obtained from approximately 100 million PBMCs. Clones were read by immunoSEQ multiplex PCR, and TCRdb kept only the in-frame ones, dropping some. The sample holds about 480,000 clones, about three quarters seen once. The sequencing input was PBMCs. The chain is built from TRBV27 and TRBJ2-5; 11 bases agree with TRBD1. The source of this sequence is a woman in her thirties or forties in good health. Some clones in this sample may be carry-over from other donors' samples. The CDR3 nucleotides read TGTGCCAGCAGTTTTAATGGACAGGGGGCGAGAGAGACCCAGTACTTC. Protein: CASSFNGQGARETQYF.